Given below is one T cell receptor (beta chain) in context. The same CDR3 also results from other DNA sequences found in this sample. The data originate from a study of blood T cell repertoires in COVID-19. Some clones are missing from TCRdb's copy, which holds only in-frame ones; the method was immunoSEQ multiplex PCR. In the table there are roughly 200,000 clones, around 85% of which are singletons. Trimming removed 0 bases from V and 7 bases from J; junction bases left unmatched: 1. The germline CDR1 and CDR2 sequences are SGHRS and YFSETQ. The CDR3 runs 14 residues. This clonotype was obtained from an older woman with acute or convalescent COVID-19. V usage is TRBV5-1 and J usage is TRBJ1-6; 7 bases are a match to TRBD1. Sequenced: peripheral blood. CDR3 sequence (DNA): TGCGCCAGCAGCTTGGACAGGGGCAATTCACCCCTCCACTTT. This gives the protein CASSLDRGNSPLHF.